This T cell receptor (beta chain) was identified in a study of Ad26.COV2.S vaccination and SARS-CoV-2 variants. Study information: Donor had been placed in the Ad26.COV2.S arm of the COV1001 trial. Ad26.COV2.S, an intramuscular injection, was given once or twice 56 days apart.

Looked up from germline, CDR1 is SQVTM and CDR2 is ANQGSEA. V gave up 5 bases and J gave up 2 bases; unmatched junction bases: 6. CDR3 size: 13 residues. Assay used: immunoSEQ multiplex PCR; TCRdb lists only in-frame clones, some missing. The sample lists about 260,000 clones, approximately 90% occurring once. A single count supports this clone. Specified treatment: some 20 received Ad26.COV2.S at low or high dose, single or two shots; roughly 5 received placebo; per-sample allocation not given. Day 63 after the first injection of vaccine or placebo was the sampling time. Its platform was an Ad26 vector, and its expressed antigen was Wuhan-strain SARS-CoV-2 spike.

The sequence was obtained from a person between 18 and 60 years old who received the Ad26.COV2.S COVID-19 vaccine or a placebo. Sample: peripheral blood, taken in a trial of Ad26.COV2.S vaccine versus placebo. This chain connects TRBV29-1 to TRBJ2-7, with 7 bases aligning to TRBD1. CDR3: CSVRDSKTYEQYF. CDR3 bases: TGCAGCGTTCGGGACAGCAAAACCTACGAGCAGTACTTC.